Listed below are T cell receptor beta chains from one sample, sequenced in a study of early T cells in non-severe SARS-CoV-2 infection. From the 5' RACE reads, TCRdb called clonotypes with MiXCR, one entry per CDR3 protein. The data show 55,000 to 75,000 distinct CDR3 sequences, 6.5% to 8.5% seen once. Sample: whole blood. Every receptor here comes from an adult who was a healthcare worker with PCR-confirmed SARS-CoV-2 infection or an uninfected control (not recorded which). Each CDR3 is given without its conserved first and last residue. The order of the fields is V gene, CDR3 length, CDR3 protein.

TRBV7-8 14 ASSLGGLAGAYEQY
TRBV29-1 12 SVEGGRQLNEQF
TRBV19 14 ASSIRTGGTNTEAF
TRBV7-2 10 ASSSSWTEAF
TRBV7-2 18 ASSLGLRDRDSSQNEKLF
TRBV4-1 12 ASSQGDSEGEQY
TRBV11-2 11 ASSLGDSYEQY
TRBV30 10 AWSGGQREVF
TRBV3-1 12 ASSPGQGAGEQY
TRBV19 14 ASSIPSGSFTGELF
TRBV5-1 12 ASSTTREGETQY
TRBV5-1 11 ASSSGTPGEQY
TRBV7-6 11 ASSPPPGNEQF
TRBV20-1 11 SARSGLAGEQF
TRBV15 15 ATSAGTGGTSTDTQY
TRBV20-1 9 SARGLQVTY
TRBV2 15 ASSEGRLAGGQETQY
TRBV29-1 11 SVEDLGQGLAF
TRBV5-8 14 ASSPGREGLYNEQF
TRBV30 12 AWCSGRETDTQY
TRBV24-1 13 ATSDPGRGTREQY
TRBV29-1 13 SVELWGGSYNEQF
TRBV28 9 ASSWTGGQY
TRBV12-3/TRBV12-4 12 ASSRIYSNQPQH
TRBV27 13 ASFRAGAPTDTQY
TRBV29-1 10 SVVVTNTEAF
TRBV28 14 ASSSPQGFAPTEQY
TRBV28 14 ASSLPPGRYTDTQY
TRBV11-2 15 ASSPARGSSITDTQY
TRBV15 13 ATSRDQMGRTEAF
TRBV6-1 11 ATSAGVKSEAF
TRBV2 13 ASRWSGLAGDEQF
TRBV9 14 ASSVADRPPGDGYT
TRBV28 11 ASSLTRGQPQH
TRBV24-1 13 ATSDSYGRTGEQF
TRBV20-1 10 SASRRVPEQY
TRBV28 12 ASSTTGRLEKLF
TRBV5-6 15 ASSSSLAAYSNQPQH
TRBV3-1 15 ASSLRTSGSSYNEQF
TRBV20-1 13 SASFGSSGANVLT
TRBV6-2/TRBV6-3 12 ASSPQTSVNEQF
TRBV9 14 ASSAGLAGYTDTQY
TRBV5-6 15 ASSAGPHGVNTGELF
TRBV20-1 12 SARAQGRGYGYT
TRBV21-1 18 ASSNRSLAACILAKNIQY
TRBV28 14 ASSLPRDKDNQPQH
TRBV3-1 13 ASSHWESNPYGYT
TRBV11-2 11 ASNDFRANTIY
TRBV28 14 ASSFLAGGGTDTQY
TRBV9 11 ASGRSGSYEQF
TRBV5-5 11 ASRGRANYGYT
TRBV7-2 14 ASSLVTLINTGELF
TRBV11-2 12 ASSPGQGHYEQY
TRBV19 13 ASSLSRGFSYEQY
TRBV4-1 13 ASSQSGSTTYEQY
TRBV6-6 9 ASSHRGEQF